The 32 T cell receptor beta chains in this list originate from one sample, sequenced in a study of human T cells and chemical hapten exposure. As for time point: patch test 2, 6 weeks after DPC sensitization. Treatment meaning: therapeutic diphenylcyclopropenone sensitization with weekly scalp DPC. TCRdb passed the RACE reads through MiXCR, listing each CDR3 protein once. Of about 100,000 distinct CDR3 sequences listed, approximately 10% are singletons. The specimen comprised whole blood, sampled in connection with sensitization to the hapten diphenylcyclopropenone (DPC). These receptors were taken from a woman in her forties with alopecia areata. Some clones in this sample may be carry-over from other donors' samples.

This clonotype showed up many times. The chain couples TRBV9 to TRBJ2-5; 11 nucleotides agree with TRBD2. The CDR3 covers 17 residues. V was pared by 0 bases and J by 0 bases, with 4 bases of the junction left unmatched. Germline values: CDR1 SGDLS, CDR2 YYNGEE. CDR3 in amino acids: CASSVAASGRYQETQYF. CDR3 DNA: TGTGCCAGCAGCGTAGCGGCTAGCGGGAGGTACCAAGAGACCCAGTACTTC.

This clonotype has a count of ten or more. The rearrangement links TRBV6-2 or TRBV6-3 to TRBJ2-2, with D possibly TRBD1 on 6 matching bases. Deletions cut 6 bases from V and 5 bases from J, with 7 bases between. The CDR3 is 12 amino acids. Germline V CDR1 and CDR2: MNHEY, SVGEGT. The CDR3 coding sequence is TGTGCCAGCAGGGACAGTACCGGGGAGCTGTTTTTT. Translating it yields CASRDSTGELFF.

There are a few counts of this clonotype. An end of the junction does not agree with germline; a read error may underlie this. The chain combines TRBV24-1 with TRBJ2-3, with 7 bases lining up with TRBD2. Germline V gene sequence: CDR1 KGHDR, CDR2 SFDVKD. This CDR3 has 14 amino acids. For the CDR3, the DNA is TGTGCCACCAGTATGCGCGGGAGCATAGATACGCAGTATTTT. Protein product: CATSMRGSIDTQYF.

The chain joins TRBV4-3 to TRBJ2-5; 7 nucleotides line up with TRBD1. This CDR3 is built from 16 residues. In germline, CDR1 is LGHNA, CDR2 YSLEER. Losses at the gene ends were 1 base for V and 4 bases for J; bases not matched to a gene: 9. The CDR3 DNA is TGCGCCAGCAGCCAAGGTTTGACAGGGATAACAGAGACCCAGTACTTC. This encodes CASSQGLTGITETQYF.

This clonotype was seen a few times. The chain recombines TRBV11-2 with TRBJ2-1; 15 nucleotides match TRBD2. The germline V gene has CDR1 SGHAT and CDR2 FQNNGV. V was pared by 5 bases and J by 9 bases, with 8 bases of the junction left unmatched. The CDR3 consists of 16 residues. CDR3 in amino acids: CASSPPGLAGGGEQFF. The CDR3 bases are TGTGCCAGCAGCCCCCCGGGACTAGCGGGAGGTGGTGAGCAGTTCTTC.

This clonotype was recorded once. The chain uses TRBV21-1 and TRBJ2-1; TRBD2 is taken as the D call from the table, unchecked against the DNA. TRBV21-1 is reported as a pseudogene. The CDR3 consists of 16 residues. The CDR3 reads CASSRRGLAGNNEQFF. The CDR3 DNA reads TGTGCCAGCAGCCGCCGAGGACTAGCGGGGAACAATGAGCAGTTCTTC.

Many counts were recorded for this clonotype. The rearrangement joins TRBV7-2 to TRBJ2-7; D gene ambiguous. The germline CDR1 and CDR2 sequences are SGHTA and FQGNSA. The CDR3 is 13 residues long. The ends were cut back, 5 bases at V and 2 bases at J, with 10 bases in the middle. As DNA, the CDR3 is TGTGCCAGCAGCCCGCAGACTGCCTACGAGCAGTACTTC. Encoded protein: CASSPQTAYEQYF.

This clonotype was counted at least ten times. The rearrangement links TRBV7-4 to TRBJ1-6; D remains unclear. The length of the CDR3 is 17 residues. The germline CDR1 and CDR2 sequences are SGHVT and SQSDAQ. V lost 1 base to trimming and J lost 1 base, with 11 bases between them. CDR3 coding DNA: TGTGCCAGCAGCTTAGGAGGGAGAGGGTCCTATAATTCACCCCTCCACTTT. This codes for CASSLGGRGSYNSPLHF.

This clonotype was found many times. J is TRBJ1-2 and V is TRBV5-1; 9 positions agree with TRBD1. Germline values: CDR1 SGHRS, CDR2 YFSETQ. The CDR3 runs to 15 residues. V trimming: 0 bases; J trimming: 2 bases; junction bases outside the gene matches: 2. This CDR3 is CASSLGDRENYGYTF. The CDR3 region has the DNA TGCGCCAGCAGCTTGGGGGACAGGGAGAACTATGGCTACACCTTC. Full variable domain (outside the CDR3, taken from reference TRBV5-1 and TRBJ1-2): KAGVTQTPRYLIKTRGQQVTLSCSPISGHRSVSWYQQTPGQGLQFLFEYFSETQRNKGNFPGRFSGRQFSNSRSEMNVSTLELGDSALYLCASSLGDRENYGYTFGSGTRLTVV.

The chain combines TRBV5-1 with TRBJ2-1, with 7 bases fitting TRBD2. Germline values: CDR1 SGHRS, CDR2 YFSETQ. The length of the CDR3 is 18 residues. V lost 0 bases and J lost 0; bases outside the gene matches: 9. The CDR3 nucleotides read TGCGCCAGCAGCTTGGGGGTCGGTAGCGGGCACTCCTACAATGAGCAGTTCTTC. Translated, it gives CASSLGVGSGHSYNEQFF.

The chain carries TRBV20-1 and TRBJ2-3; 7 bases agree with TRBD2. The V and J ends lost 4 bases and 5 bases, in that order; junction bases with no gene match: 6. Germline lookup yields CDR1 DFQATT and CDR2 SNEGSKA (reference sequence). The CDR3 totals 13 residues. In DNA form, the CDR3 reads TGCAGTGCTAATGAGCGGGGTAAAGATACGCAGTATTTT. It specifies CSANERGKDTQYF.

This clonotype was observed many times. This chain joins TRBV28 and TRBJ2-7; no reliable D call. CDR3 length: 11 residues. CDR1 and CDR2 from the germline V gene are MDHEN and SYDVKM. V dropped 5 bases and J dropped 7 bases, with 9 bases sitting between them. CDR3 region: CASSPRHEQYF. The DNA of the CDR3 is TGTGCCAGCAGTCCCCGGCATGAGCAGTACTTC.

V usage is TRBV7-6 and J usage is TRBJ1-1; possible D gene TRBD1, 5 bases. CDR1 SGHVS and CDR2 FNYEAQ come from the germline V gene. The CDR3 sequence is 13 residues long. V shed 5 bases and J shed 4 bases, with 11 bases lying between them. The CDR3 here is CASSAIGGTEAFF. DNA of the CDR3: TGTGCCAGCAGCGCGATCGGGGGCACTGAAGCTTTCTTT.

This rearrangement joins TRBV5-5 to TRBJ2-1, with 9 bases matching TRBD1. The CDR3 extends over 20 amino acids. Germline-derived CDR1 and CDR2 are SGHKS and YYEKEE (reference sequence). The J segment lost 0 bases and the V segment lost 3 bases, leaving 16 bases of the junction unmatched. The CDR3 here is CASSSFRVDRGKDSYNEQFF. The CDR3 DNA is TGTGCCAGCAGCTCATTCCGGGTGGACAGGGGAAAAGACTCCTACAATGAGCAGTTCTTC.

This clonotype was seen many times. The J gene is TRBJ1-5, the V gene TRBV20-1; D ambiguous. V gave up 6 bases and J gave up 1 base, with 13 bases separating them. The CDR3 has 14 residues. The germline CDR1 and CDR2 sequences are DFQATT and SNEGSKA (reference sequence). The chain's CDR3 is CSAPSRQSNQPQHF. DNA for the CDR3: TGCAGTGCCCCAAGTAGGCAGAGCAATCAGCCCCAGCATTTT.

The V call is TRBV9, the J call TRBJ2-1; D is unresolved. Trimming took 2 bases from V and 0 from J, leaving 9 bases between them. Germline V lookup: CDR1 SGDLS, CDR2 YYNGEE. This CDR3 has 15 amino acids. The CDR3 here is CASSVDPSSYNEQFF. Written as DNA, the CDR3 is TGTGCCAGCAGCGTCGACCCCAGCTCCTACAATGAGCAGTTCTTC.

In its sample, this clonotype was seen a few times. The V call is TRBV10-3, the J call TRBJ2-1; 8 bases align to TRBD2. The CDR3 loop spans 16 amino acids. Losses at the gene ends were 6 bases for V and 5 bases for J; bases not matched to a gene: 12. Per the germline V gene, CDR1 is ENHRY and CDR2 is SYGVKD. The CDR3 DNA follows: TGTGCCATCAGGGGGGGAAGCGGGAGTCTCGACAATGAGCAGTTCTTC. Amino acids: CAIRGGSGSLDNEQFF.

V and J are TRBV7-9 and TRBJ1-1, with D hard to call. The germline CDR1 and CDR2 sequences are SEHNR and FQNEAQ (reference sequence). The CDR3 contains 13 residues. V shed 2 bases and J shed 8 bases, with 12 bases lying between them. For the CDR3, the DNA is TGTGCCAGCAGCTTATTATCGGCGGGGGAAGCTTTCTTT. This gives the protein CASSLLSAGEAFF.

The rearrangement joins TRBV20-1 to TRBJ2-7, with 8 bases aligning to TRBD2. CDR3 length: 12 amino acids. Looked up from germline, CDR1 is DFQATT and CDR2 is SNEGSKA (reference sequence). J gave up 2 bases and V 4 bases, and 1 base lay outside the gene matches. The CDR3 DNA reads TGCAGTGCTATCGGGAGGGCCTACGAGCAGTACTTC. It specifies CSAIGRAYEQYF.

This chain joins TRBV18 and TRBJ2-1, with 8 bases aligning to TRBD2. The germline V gene has CDR1 KGHSH and CDR2 LQKENI. Losses at the gene ends were 3 bases for V and 5 bases for J; bases not matched to a gene: 12. This CDR3 is built from 17 residues. The CDR3 DNA is TGTGCCAGCTCACCCAACACTGGCGGGGGGCTCAACAATGAGCAGTTCTTC. This encodes CASSPNTGGGLNNEQFF.

Ten or more counts support this clonotype. The chain combines TRBV27 with TRBJ2-7, with 12 positions matching TRBD1. Trimming cost V 7 bases and J 6 bases; bases outside gene matches: 10. This CDR3 has 15 amino acids. Germline V gene sequence: CDR1 MNHEY, CDR2 SMNVEV (reference sequence). The CDR3 loop is CASTPGQGAFGEQYF. Here the CDR3 DNA reads TGTGCCAGCACTCCGGGACAGGGGGCGTTTGGCGAGCAGTACTTC.

This clonotype showed up many times. The chain carries TRBV27 and TRBJ2-1; D not certain. Trimming pared 0 bases from V and 7 bases from J, leaving 7 bases between. Looked up from germline, CDR1 is MNHEY and CDR2 is SMNVEV (reference sequence). CDR3 length: 13 amino acids. The CDR3 protein is CASSLSALNEQFF. The CDR3 nucleotides are TGTGCCAGCAGTTTATCCGCCCTGAATGAGCAGTTCTTC.

This clonotype was observed a handful of times. V is TRBV29-1 and J is TRBJ2-7, with 7 bases that match TRBD2. CDR1 is SQVTM and CDR2 is ANQGSEA in the germline V gene. V was clipped by 0 bases and J by 2 bases; unmatched bases: 4. This CDR3 region has 14 residues. The CDR3, as DNA: TGCAGCGTTGAAGAGAGGACTAGGCCCTACGAGCAGTACTTC. Amino acid sequence: CSVEERTRPYEQYF.

The CDR3 DNA sequence: TGTGCCAGCAGTTACTCTGGCGGGAGCACCGGGGAGCTGTTTTTT. It translates to CASSYSGGSTGELFF. The chain joins TRBV6-2 or TRBV6-3 to TRBJ2-2, with 7 positions matching TRBD2. Germline values: CDR1 MNHEY, CDR2 SVGEGT. CDR3 size: 15 residues. The V and J ends lost 0 bases and 4 bases, in that order; junction bases with no gene match: 2.

This clonotype was seen at least ten times. V gene TRBV10-2 combines with J gene TRBJ2-7, with unresolved D. The CDR3 sequence is 9 residues long. V lost 8 bases and J 9 bases, leaving 8 bases between the germline ends. Germline V lookup: CDR1 WSHSY, CDR2 SAAADI. CDR3 bases: TGCGCCAGCGGGGAAGCGCAGTACTTC. This sequence encodes CASGEAQYF.

This clonotype occurred once. The conserved phenylalanine or tryptophan is not found at the CDR3 terminus, so this likely reflects a read error. The V gene is TRBV6-5, the J gene TRBJ2-1, with D possibly matching TRBD2 (6 bases). The CDR3 is 15 amino acids. Deletions cut 5 bases from V and 4 bases from J, with 15 bases between. Germline values: CDR1 MNHEY, CDR2 SVGAGI. CDR3 bases: TGTGCCAGCAGTGCGGATAGCGGAGAATACAATGAGCAGTTCTCC. Its protein is CASSADSGEYNEQFS.

This clonotype was seen ten or more times. The chain recombines TRBV7-2 with TRBJ1-6, with 9 bases lining up with TRBD1. Germline CDR1 and CDR2: SGHTA and FQGNSA. V lost 4 bases, J lost 7 bases, and 2 bases stayed unmatched. This CDR3 has 14 residues. Here the CDR3 DNA reads TGTGCCAGCAGCTGGACAGGGGCGAATTCACCCCTCCACTTT. This gives the protein CASSWTGANSPLHF.

The CDR3 region is CASSLAIGTGMRNSPLHF. The DNA of the CDR3 is TGTGCCAGCAGCTTAGCGATCGGCACAGGGATGAGAAATTCACCCCTCCACTTT. V is TRBV7-9 and J is TRBJ1-6, with D possibly matching TRBD1 (6 bases). V was cut by 0 bases and J by 7 bases, with 19 bases left in between. CDR1 is SEHNR and CDR2 is FQNEAQ in the germline V gene (reference sequence). This CDR3 has 18 residues. Filled out from reference TRBV7-9 and TRBJ1-6, the complete variable domain reads DTGVSQNPRHKITKRGQNVTFRCDPISEHNRLYWYRQTLGQGPEFLTYFQNEAQLEKSRLLSDRFSAERPKGSFSTLEIQRTEQGDSAMYLCASSLAIGTGMRNSPLHFGNGTRLTVT.

This clonotype was counted at least ten times. The chain joins TRBV29-1 to TRBJ2-3, with TRBD2 identical over 7 bases. J lost 0 bases, V lost 0 bases, and 12 bases had no gene match. This CDR3 region has 18 residues. Germline CDR1 and CDR2: SQVTM and ANQGSEA. The CDR3 region is CSVEDRPKYSGSTDTQYF. The CDR3 DNA reads TGCAGCGTTGAAGACAGGCCCAAGTATAGCGGGAGCACAGATACGCAGTATTTT.

The CDR3 nucleotides read TGTGCCAGTAGTCCGTCCCAGGGAACAGATACGCAGTATTTT. Protein product: CASSPSQGTDTQYF. The rearrangement joins TRBV19 to TRBJ2-3; perhaps TRBD1 as D (5 bases). Germline V gives CDR1 LNHDA, CDR2 SQIVND (reference sequence). Trimming took 5 bases from V and 3 from J, leaving 12 bases between them. The CDR3 is made up of 14 amino acids.

V is TRBV18 and J is TRBJ1-6, with 7 bases identical to TRBD1. Germline trimming cut 3 bases from V and 7 bases from J; bases unmatched to any gene: 3. The CDR3 extends over 14 amino acids. Germline assignment: CDR1 KGHSH and CDR2 LQKENI. The CDR3 bases are TGTGCCAGCTCACCGACACAGGGGAATTCACCCCTCCACTTT. It codes for CASSPTQGNSPLHF.

The CDR3 nucleotides are TGTGCCAGCAGTAATACCCCGACACTGTTCTTC. This gives the protein CASSNTPTLFF. The V call is TRBV6-2 or TRBV6-3, the J call TRBJ2-1; no clear D. The length of the CDR3 is 11 residues. Germline V gene sequence: CDR1 MNHEY, CDR2 SVGEGT. Trimming pared 5 bases from V and 15 bases from J, leaving 14 bases between.